The source of this T cell receptor beta chain is a study of shared clonotypes between healthy human individuals. Study conclusions and caveats: The naive CD4 repertoires of a handful of donors were compared, and approximately 5.3% of clonotypes were shared. Among the subsets, naive ones generally showed larger estimated richness than memory ones. Depth of sequencing was expected to influence donor clonotype sharing.

Germline V gene lookup returns CDR1 MNHNY and CDR2 SVGAGI (reference sequence). CDR3 length equals 14 residues. V trimming: 5 bases; J trimming: 7 bases; junction bases outside the gene matches: 7. A note on this clone: Its specificity is unknown.

Data came from immunoSEQ multiplex PCR; TCRdb stores just in-frame clones and leaves some out. This sample has millions of clones; 95% occur once, and the top ten carry 0.1% to 0.15%. The sample comprised naive CD4+ T cells sorted from blood. Subset defined: CD45RA+ positively selected. The chain links TRBV6-6 to TRBJ1-4; 7 nucleotides agree with TRBD1. The sequence came from a man between 18 and 35 years old in good health. In DNA, the CDR3 is TGTGCCAGCAGTCTACAGGGGTCGTTTGAAAAACTGTTTTTT. This encodes CASSLQGSFEKLFF.